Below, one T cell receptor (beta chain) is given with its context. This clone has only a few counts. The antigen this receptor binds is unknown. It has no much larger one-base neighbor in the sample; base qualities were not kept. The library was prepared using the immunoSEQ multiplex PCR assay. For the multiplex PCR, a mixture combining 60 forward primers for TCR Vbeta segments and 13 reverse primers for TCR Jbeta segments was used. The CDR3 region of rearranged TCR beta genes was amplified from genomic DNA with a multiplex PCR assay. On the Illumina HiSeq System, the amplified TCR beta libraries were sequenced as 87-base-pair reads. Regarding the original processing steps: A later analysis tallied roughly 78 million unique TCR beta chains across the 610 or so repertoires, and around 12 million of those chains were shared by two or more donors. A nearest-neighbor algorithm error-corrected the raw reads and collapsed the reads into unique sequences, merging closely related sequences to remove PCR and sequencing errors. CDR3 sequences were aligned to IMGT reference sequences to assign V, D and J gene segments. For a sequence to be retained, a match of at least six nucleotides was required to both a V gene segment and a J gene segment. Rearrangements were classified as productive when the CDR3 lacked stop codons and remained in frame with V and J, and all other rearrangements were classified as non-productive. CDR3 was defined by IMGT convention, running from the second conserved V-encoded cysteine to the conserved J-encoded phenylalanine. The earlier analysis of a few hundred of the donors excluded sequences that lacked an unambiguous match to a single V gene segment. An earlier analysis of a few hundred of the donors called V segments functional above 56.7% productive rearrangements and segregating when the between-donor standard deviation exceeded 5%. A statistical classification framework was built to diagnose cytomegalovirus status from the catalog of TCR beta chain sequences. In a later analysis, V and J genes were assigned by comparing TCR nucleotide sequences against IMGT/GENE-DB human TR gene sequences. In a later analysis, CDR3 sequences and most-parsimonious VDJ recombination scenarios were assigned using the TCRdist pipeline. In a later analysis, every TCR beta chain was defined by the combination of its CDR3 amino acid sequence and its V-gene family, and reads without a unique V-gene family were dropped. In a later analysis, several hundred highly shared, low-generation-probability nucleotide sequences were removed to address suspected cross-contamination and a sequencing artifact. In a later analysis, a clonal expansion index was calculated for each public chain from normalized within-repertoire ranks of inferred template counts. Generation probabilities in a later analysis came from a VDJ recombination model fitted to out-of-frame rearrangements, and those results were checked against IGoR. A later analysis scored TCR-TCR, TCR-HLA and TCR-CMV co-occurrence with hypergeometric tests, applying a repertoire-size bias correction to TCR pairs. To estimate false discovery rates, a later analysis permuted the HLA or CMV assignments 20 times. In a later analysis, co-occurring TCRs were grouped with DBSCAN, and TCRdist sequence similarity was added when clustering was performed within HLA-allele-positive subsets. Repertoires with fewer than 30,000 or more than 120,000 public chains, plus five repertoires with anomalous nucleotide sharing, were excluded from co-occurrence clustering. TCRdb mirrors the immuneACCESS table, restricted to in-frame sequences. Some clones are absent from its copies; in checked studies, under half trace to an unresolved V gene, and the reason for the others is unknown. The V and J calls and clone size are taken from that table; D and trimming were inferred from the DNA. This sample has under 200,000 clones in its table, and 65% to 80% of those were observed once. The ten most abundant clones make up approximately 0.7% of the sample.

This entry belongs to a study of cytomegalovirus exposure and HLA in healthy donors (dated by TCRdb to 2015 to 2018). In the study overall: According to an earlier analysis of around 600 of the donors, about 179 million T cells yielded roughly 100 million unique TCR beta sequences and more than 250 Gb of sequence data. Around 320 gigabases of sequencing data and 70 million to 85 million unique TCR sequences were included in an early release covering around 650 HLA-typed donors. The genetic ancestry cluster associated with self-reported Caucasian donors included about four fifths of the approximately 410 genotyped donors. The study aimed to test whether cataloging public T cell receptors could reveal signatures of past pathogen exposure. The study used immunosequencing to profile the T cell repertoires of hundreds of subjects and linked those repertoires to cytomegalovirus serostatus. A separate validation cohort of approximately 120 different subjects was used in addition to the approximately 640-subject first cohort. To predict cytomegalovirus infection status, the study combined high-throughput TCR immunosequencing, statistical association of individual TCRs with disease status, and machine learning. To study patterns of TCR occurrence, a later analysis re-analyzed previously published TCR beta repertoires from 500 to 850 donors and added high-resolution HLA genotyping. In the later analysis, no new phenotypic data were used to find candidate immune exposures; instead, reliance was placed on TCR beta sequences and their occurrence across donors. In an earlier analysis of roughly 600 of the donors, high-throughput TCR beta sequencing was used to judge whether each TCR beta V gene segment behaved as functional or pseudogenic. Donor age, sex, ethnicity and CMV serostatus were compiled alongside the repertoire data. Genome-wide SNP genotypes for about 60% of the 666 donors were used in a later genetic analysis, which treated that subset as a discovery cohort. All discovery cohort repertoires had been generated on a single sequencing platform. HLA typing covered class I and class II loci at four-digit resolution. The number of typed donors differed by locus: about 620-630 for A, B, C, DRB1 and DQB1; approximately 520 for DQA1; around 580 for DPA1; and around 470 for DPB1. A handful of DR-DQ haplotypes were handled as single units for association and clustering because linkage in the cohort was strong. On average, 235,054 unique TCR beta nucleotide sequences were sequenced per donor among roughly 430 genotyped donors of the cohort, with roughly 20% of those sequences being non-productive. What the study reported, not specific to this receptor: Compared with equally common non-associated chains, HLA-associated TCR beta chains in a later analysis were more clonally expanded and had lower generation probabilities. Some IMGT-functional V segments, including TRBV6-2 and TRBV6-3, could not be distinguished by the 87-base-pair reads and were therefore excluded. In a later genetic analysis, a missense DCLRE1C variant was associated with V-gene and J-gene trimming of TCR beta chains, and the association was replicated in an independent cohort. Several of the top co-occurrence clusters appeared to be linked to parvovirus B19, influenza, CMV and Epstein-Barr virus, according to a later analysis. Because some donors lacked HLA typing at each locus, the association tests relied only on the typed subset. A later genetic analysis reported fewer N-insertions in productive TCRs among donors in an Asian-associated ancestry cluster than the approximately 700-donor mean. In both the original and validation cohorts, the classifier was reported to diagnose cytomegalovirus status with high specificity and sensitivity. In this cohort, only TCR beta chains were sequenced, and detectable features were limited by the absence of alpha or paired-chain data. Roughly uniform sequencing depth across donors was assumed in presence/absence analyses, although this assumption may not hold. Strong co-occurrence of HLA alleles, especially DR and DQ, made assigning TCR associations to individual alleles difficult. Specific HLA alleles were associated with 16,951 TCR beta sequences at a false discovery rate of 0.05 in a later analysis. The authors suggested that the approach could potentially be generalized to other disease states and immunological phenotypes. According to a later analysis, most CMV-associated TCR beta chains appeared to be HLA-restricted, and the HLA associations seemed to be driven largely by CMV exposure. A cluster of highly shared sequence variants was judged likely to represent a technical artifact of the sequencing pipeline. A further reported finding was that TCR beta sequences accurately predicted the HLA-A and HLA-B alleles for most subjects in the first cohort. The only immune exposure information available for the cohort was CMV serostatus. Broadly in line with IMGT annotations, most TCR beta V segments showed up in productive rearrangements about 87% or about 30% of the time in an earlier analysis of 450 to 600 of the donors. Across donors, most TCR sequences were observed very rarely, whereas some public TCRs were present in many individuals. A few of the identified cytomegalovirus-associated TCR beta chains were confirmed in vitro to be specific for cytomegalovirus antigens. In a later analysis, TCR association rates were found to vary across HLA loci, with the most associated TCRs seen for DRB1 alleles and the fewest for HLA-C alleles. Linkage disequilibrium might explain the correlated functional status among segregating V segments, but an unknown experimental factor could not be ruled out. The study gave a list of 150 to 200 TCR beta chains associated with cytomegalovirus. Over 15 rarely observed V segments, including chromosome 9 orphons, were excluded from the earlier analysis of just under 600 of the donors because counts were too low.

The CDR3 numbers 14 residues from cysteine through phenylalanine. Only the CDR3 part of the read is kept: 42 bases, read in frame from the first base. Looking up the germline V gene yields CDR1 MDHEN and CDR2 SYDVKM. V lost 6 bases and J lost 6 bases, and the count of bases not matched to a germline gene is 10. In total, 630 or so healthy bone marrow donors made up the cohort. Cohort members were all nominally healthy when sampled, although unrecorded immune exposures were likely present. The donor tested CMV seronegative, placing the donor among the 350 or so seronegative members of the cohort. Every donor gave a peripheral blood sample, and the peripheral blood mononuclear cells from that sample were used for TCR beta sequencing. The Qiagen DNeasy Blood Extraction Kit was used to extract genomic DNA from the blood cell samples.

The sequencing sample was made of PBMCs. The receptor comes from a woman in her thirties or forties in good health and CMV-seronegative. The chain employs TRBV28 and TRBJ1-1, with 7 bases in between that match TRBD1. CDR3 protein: CASRSPLGTAEAFF. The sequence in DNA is TGTGCCAGCAGAAGCCCTCTCGGGACAGCTGAAGCTTTCTTT.